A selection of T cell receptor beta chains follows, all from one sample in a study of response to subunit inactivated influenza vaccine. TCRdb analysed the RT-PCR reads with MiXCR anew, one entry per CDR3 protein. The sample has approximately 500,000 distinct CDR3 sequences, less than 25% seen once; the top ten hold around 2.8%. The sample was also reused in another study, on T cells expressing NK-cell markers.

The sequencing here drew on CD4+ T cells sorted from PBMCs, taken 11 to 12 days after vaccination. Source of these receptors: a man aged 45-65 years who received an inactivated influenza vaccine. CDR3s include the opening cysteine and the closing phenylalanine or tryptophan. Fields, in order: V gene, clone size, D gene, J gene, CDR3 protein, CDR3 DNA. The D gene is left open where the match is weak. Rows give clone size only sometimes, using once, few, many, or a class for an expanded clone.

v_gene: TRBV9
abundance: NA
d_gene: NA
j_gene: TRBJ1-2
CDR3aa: CASSVGTGIYGYTF
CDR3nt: TGTGCCAGCAGCGTAGGTACAGGGATCTATGGCTACACCTTC

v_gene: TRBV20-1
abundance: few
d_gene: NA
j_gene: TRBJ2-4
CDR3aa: CSAPEPAKNIQYF
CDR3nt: TGCAGTGCCCCGGAACCAGCCAAAAACATTCAGTACTTC

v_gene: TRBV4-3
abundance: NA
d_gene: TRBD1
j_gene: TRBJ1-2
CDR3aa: CASSVRQGTDYTF
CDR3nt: TGCGCCAGCAGCGTAAGACAGGGTACTGACTACACCTTC

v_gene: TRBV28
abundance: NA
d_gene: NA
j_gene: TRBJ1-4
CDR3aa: CASSLDTSREKLFF
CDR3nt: TGTGCCAGCAGCCTGGACACGTCGCGCGAAAAACTGTTTTTT

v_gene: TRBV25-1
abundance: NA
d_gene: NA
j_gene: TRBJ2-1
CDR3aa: CASSRRGASPYNEQFF
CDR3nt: TGTGCCAGCAGTCGGAGGGGGGCATCCCCCTACAATGAGCAGTTCTTC

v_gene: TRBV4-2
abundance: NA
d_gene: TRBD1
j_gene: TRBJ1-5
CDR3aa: CASSQDPSDRWSSNQPQHF
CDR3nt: TGTGCCAGCAGCCAAGATCCTTCGGACAGGTGGAGTAGCAATCAGCCCCAGCATTTT

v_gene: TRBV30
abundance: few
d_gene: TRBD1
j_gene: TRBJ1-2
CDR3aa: CAWLGQGKSNYGYTF
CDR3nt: TGTGCCTGGTTGGGACAGGGGAAATCAAACTATGGCTACACCTTC

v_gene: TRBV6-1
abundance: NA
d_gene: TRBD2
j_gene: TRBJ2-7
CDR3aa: CASRPGTSGRYEQYF
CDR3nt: TGTGCCAGCAGACCTGGGACTAGCGGGAGATACGAGCAGTACTTC

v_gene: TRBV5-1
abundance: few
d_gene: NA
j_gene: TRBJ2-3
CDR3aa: CASSLIASSTGDTQYF
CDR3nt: TGCGCCAGCAGCTTGATTGCCTCCAGCACAGGAGATACGCAGTATTTT

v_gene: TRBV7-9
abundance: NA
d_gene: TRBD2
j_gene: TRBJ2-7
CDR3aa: CASSPKTSGTSYEQYF
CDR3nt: TGTGCCAGCAGCCCAAAGACTAGCGGGACCTCCTACGAGCAGTACTTC

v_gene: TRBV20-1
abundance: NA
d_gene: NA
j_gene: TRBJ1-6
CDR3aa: CSANGDYNSPLHF
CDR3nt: TGCAGTGCTAACGGGGACTATAATTCACCCCTCCACTTT

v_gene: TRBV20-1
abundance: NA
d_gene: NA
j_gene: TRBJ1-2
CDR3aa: CSARADYGYTF
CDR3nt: TGCAGTGCTAGAGCGGACTATGGCTACACCTTC

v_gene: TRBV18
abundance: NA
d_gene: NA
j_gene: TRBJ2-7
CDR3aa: CASSPQGREQYF
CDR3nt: TGTGCCAGCTCACCACAGGGGCGAGAGCAGTACTTC

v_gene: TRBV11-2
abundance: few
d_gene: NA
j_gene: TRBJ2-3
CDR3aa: CASSLVARDTDTQYF
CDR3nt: TGTGCCAGCAGCTTGGTAGCGAGGGACACAGATACGCAGTATTTT

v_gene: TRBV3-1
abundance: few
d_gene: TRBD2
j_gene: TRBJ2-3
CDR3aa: CASSQTSGGTTDTQYF
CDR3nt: TGTGCCAGCAGCCAGACTAGCGGGGGGACCACAGATACGCAGTATTTT

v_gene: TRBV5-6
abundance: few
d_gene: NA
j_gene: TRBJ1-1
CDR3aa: CASSLVGYTEAFF
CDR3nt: TGTGCCAGCAGCTTGGTGGGATACACTGAAGCTTTCTTT

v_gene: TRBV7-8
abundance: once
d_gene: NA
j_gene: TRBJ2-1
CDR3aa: CASSSWFVGDSYNEQFF
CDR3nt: TGTGCCAGCAGCTCCTGGTTTGTCGGGGACTCCTACAATGAGCAGTTCTTC

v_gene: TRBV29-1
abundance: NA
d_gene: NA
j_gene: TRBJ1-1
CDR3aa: CSVAPRAVNTEAFF
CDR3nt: TGCAGCGTTGCCCCGAGGGCAGTGAACACTGAAGCTTTCTTT

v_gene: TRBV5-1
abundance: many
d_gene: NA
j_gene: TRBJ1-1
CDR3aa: CASSRDTEAFF
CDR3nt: TGTGCCAGCAGTCGGGACACTGAAGCTTTCTTT

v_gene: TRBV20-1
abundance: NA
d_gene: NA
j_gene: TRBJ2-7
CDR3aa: CSAQGPSYEQYF
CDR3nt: TGCAGTGCCCAGGGGCCGTCCTACGAGCAGTACTTC

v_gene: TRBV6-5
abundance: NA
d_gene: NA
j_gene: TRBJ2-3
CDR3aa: CASRDPTDTQYF
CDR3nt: TGTGCCAGCAGGGACCCCACAGATACGCAGTATTTT

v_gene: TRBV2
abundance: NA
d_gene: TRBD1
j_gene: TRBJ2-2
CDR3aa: CASTGTGGFGELFF
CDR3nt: TGTGCCAGCACCGGGACAGGGGGCTTCGGGGAGCTGTTTTTT

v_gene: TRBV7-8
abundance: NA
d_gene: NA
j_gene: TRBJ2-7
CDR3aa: CASSYRLAREQYF
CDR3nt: TGTGCCAGCAGCTATCGTCTAGCACGCGAGCAGTACTTC

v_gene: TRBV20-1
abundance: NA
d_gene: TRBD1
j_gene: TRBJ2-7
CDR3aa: CSAREGQGAYEQYF
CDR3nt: TGCAGTGCTAGAGAGGGCCAGGGGGCCTACGAGCAGTACTTC

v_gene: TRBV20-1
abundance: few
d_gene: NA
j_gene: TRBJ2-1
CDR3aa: CSARWGGAYNEQFF
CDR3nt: TGCAGTGCTCGTTGGGGGGGGGCTTACAATGAGCAGTTCTTC

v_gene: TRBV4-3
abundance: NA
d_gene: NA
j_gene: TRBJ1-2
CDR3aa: CASSQERTAVDGYTF
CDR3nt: TGCGCCAGCAGCCAAGAACGGACAGCAGTTGATGGCTACACCTTC

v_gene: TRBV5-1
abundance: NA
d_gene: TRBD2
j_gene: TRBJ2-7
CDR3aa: CATKLAGVPYEQYF
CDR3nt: TGCGCCACCAAACTAGCGGGAGTTCCCTACGAGCAGTACTTC

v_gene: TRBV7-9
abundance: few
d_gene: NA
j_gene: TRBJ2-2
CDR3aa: CASSLWGDTGELFF
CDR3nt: TGTGCCAGCAGCTTATGGGGAGACACCGGGGAGCTGTTTTTT

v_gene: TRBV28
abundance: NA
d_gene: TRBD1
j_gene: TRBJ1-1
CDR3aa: CASSLAGGLTAFF
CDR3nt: TGTGCCAGCAGTTTGGCAGGGGGCCTGACGGCTTTCTTT

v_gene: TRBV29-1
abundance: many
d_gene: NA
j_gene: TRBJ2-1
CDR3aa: CSAHSGRGGEGQFF
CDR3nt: TGCAGCGCCCACTCGGGTCGGGGAGGCGAGGGGCAGTTCTTC

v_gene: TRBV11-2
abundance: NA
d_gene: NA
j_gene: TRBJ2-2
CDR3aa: CASSPTSTNTGELFF
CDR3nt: TGTGCCAGCAGCCCGACTTCTACGAACACCGGGGAGCTGTTTTTT

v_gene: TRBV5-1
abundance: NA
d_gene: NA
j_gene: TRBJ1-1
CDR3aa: CASSLGPGISTEAFF
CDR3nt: TGCGCCAGCAGCTTGGGGCCAGGGATCAGCACTGAAGCTTTCTTT

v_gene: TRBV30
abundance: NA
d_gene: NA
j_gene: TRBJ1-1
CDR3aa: CAWKRTGNTEAFF
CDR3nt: TGTGCCTGGAAACGGACGGGGAACACTGAAGCTTTCTTT

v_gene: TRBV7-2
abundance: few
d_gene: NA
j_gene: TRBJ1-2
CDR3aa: CASSLGAGDGYTF
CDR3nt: TGTGCCAGCAGCTTAGGTGCGGGAGATGGCTACACCTTC